This paragraph covers one TCR beta chain sequence. Trimming removed 1 base from V and 3 bases from J; junction bases left unmatched: 5. The CDR3 is made up of 16 amino acids. Germline-derived CDR1 and CDR2 are KGHSH and LQKENI. This sample was taken from a study of blood T cell dynamics during melanoma immunotherapy. Sample time point: pre-treatment baseline. Response was assessed by RECIST 1.1 at 12 weeks, except a couple of rapid progressors. Only in-frame clones appear in the TCRdb table, and some are missing; sequencing was by immunoSEQ multiplex PCR. The data show 13,000 or so clones, with roughly 90% seen just once and 3% to 3.5% held by the top ten.

Sequenced here: blood, sampled from a patient treated with checkpoint blockade. This clonotype was obtained from a human donor with melanoma. V usage is TRBV18 and J usage is TRBJ2-3; 9 positions agree with TRBD1. The CDR3 region has the DNA TGTGCCAGCTCACCACTGTCACAGGGGGCGACAGATACGCAGTATTTT. It is translated as CASSPLSQGATDTQYF.